This T cell receptor (beta chain) was recovered during a study of T cell responses to AZD1222 COVID-19 vaccine (dated by TCRdb to about 2021). Study-wide context: Because spike-specific TCR depth and breadth did not differ between the two schedules, AZD1222 recipients who got a second dose at roughly 4 weeks were pooled with those who got a second dose at roughly 12 weeks. A total of under 250 trial participants underwent TCR sequencing, of whom around 210 had received two doses of AZD1222 and roughly 26 had received two doses of the MenACWY control vaccine. Trial participants were enrolled by age into 18-55, 56-69 and 70-plus year subgroups, with around 150, 28 and 57 TCR-sequenced participants respectively. General findings and caveats noted by the study authors: Only five to seven AZD1222 recipients were SARS-CoV-2 seropositive at baseline, limiting conclusions about previously exposed vaccinees. Most participants were white British and females outnumbered males, and the authors suggested that clonal diversity may have been underestimated. CD4 TCRs associated with the vaccine covered the entire spike protein, and the dominant responses were in regions 160-218 and 743-854. A significant rise in spike-specific TCR breadth and depth was observed after two AZD1222 doses relative to day 0 and relative to MenACWY recipients. The 56-69-year group was small, and its depth increase did not reach significance, likely because of low power. Because no day 14 peak-response samples were available, the repertoires could be characterized only after the peak T cell response. Epitopes outside the regions mutated in the B.1.351 and B.1.1.7 variants were reportedly recognized by nearly half of the unique spike-specific TCRs.

Sample time point, as interpreted from the label and publication: baseline before first vaccination. Samples from vaccinated people were obtained from the UK trials COV001 and COV002, which included a single-blind randomized controlled phase 2/3 trial of AZD1222 (ChAdOx1 nCoV-19) in healthy adults. Trial participant PBMC samples were collected at day 0 and day 28 after the second dose for TCRbeta chain sequencing. The CDR3 holds 16 amino acids from the cysteine to the phenylalanine. Here the CDR3 DNA is all that survives: 48 bases in frame from base 1. The V and J ends are trimmed by 3 bases and 1 base, leaving 13 bases between them. CDR1 and CDR2, looked up from the germline V gene (reference sequence), are LGHDT and YNNKEL. With regard to this clone: There is no known antigen for this receptor. Base qualities are missing; no much larger clone stands one base away.

The CDR3 regions of human TCRbeta chains were analyzed by immunosequencing. The published analysis was carried out like this. Repertoire TCRs were matched against a reference library of SARS-CoV-2-specific TCRs generated with the MIRA antigen-specificity platform. Breadth meant the fraction of unique TCRs that were SARS-CoV-2-associated, whereas depth meant the fraction of total T cells that were SARS-CoV-2-associated. Using the MIRA data, each spike-specific TCR was assigned both to the spike region to which the TCR was reactive and to a CD4 or CD8 class. Log10-transformed breadth and depth values were compared by one-way ANOVA with Sidak's multiple comparisons tests. Entries here come from immuneACCESS through TCRdb and include only in-frame sequences with V and J called. Some clones fail to appear in such tables; in the studies checked, an unresolved V gene covers under half of the shortfall, and the cause of the remainder is unknown. V and J calls and clone size are as listed in that table; D and trimming were resolved from the DNA. For this sample the table gives 150,000 to 200,000 clones, of which approximately 94% were detected only once. The top ten clonotypes cover about 0.6% of the sample.

The sample consisted of peripheral blood, taken on day 0 of AZD1222 vaccination. The V and J segments used are TRBV3-1 (or the pseudogene TRBV3-2) and TRBJ2-1, with a tentative D gene TRBD2 over 6 matching bases. This clonotype was obtained from an adult in good health. The sequenced DNA is TGTGCCAGCAGCCATGGTCACGGAGGGTCCTACAATGAGCAGTTCTTC. It specifies CASSHGHGGSYNEQFF.